This TCR beta chain was retrieved from a study of OX40 agonist ivuxolimab in advanced cancers. At the level of the study: Treatment of patients was with ivuxolimab, an agonistic anti-OX40 (CD134) antibody. Patients received intravenous ivuxolimab every 2 weeks at 0.01 to 10 mg/kg. The study's findings and limits: At doses 0.1 to 3.0 mg/kg, CD4+ and CD8+ clones expanded.

The investigators sampled blood at baseline, at cycle 4 day 1, and at cycle 7 day 1. A word on this clone: Its cognate antigen is unknown.

Profiling relied on immunoSEQ multiplex PCR, and the TCRdb table lists in-frame clones only, not all of them. The sample shows 45,000 to 65,000 clones, roughly nine tenths of them seen only once. This receptor was identified in an adult with an advanced solid tumor such as melanoma, head and neck, liver or kidney cancer. The sequences come from CD4+ or CD8+ T cells sorted from blood, collected in a trial of the OX40 agonist ivuxolimab.

This CDR3 is CASSLAGSSYNEQFF. CDR3 nucleotide sequence: TGTGCCAGCAGTTTAGCGGGGAGCTCCTACAATGAGCAGTTCTTC. This chain uses TRBV6-5 with TRBJ2-1; TRBD2 matches 8 bases. CDR3 length equals 15 residues. V was pared by 4 bases and J by 0 bases, with 2 bases of the junction left unmatched. From germline, CDR1 is MNHEY and CDR2 SVGAGI.